The 14 T cell receptor beta chains given below trace back to one sample, sequenced in a study of regulatory T cells in long-lasting Graves disease (dated by TCRdb to the early 2020s). The receptor library was made with multiplex PCR. For sequencing, an Illumina HiSeq 4000 was employed. TCR beta libraries were built with iRepertoire HTBI primers and Arm-PCR amplification of CDR3 regions. The raw public data were reprocessed by TCRdb itself: fastp quality trimming at Q25, MiXCR clonotype calling, in-frame beta chains only. All rows with the same CDR3 protein become a single entry with the most common DNA and genes. The sample table holds 400,000 to 550,000 distinct CDR3 sequences, of which about a sixth were seen once. In total, the top ten clones hold 9.5% to 12% of the sample. The sample's time point, from its label and the paper: newly diagnosed GD, antithyroid drugs for less than 3 months. For both TCR sequencing and RNA sequencing, RNA was extracted from PBMCs in TRIzol.

Separately, the same data were catalogued under a study of T cells in Graves' hyperthyroidism and ophthalmopathy.

The sample was peripheral blood mononuclear cells (PBMCs), taken at new diagnosis, from a patient treated with antithyroid drugs. The receptors originated from a woman aged 30 to 39 with Graves disease. Donor details come from another sample of the same person, matched by shared clones.

There are many counts of this clonotype. The rearrangement uses TRBV28 and TRBJ1-5; D remains unclear. Germline V gives CDR1 MDHEN, CDR2 SYDVKM. The CDR3 is made up of 15 amino acids. Trimming took off 3 bases at V and 9 bases at J, with 18 bases between the two ends. In nucleotides, the CDR3 is TGTGCCAGCAGTTTCATCCAGTTCCCCCGGTTGCCCCAGCATTTT. Translated: CASSFIQFPRLPQHF.

This chain links TRBV19 with TRBJ2-5, with 11 nucleotides matching TRBD2. The V gene end was trimmed by 3 bases and the J gene end by 4 bases; junction bases not matched to a gene: 10. The CDR3 has 17 residues. Germline V gene sequence: CDR1 LNHDA, CDR2 SQIVND (reference sequence). CDR3 loop: CASSIFLGTSGRETQYF. CDR3 nucleotide sequence: TGTGCCAGTAGTATTTTCTTAGGGACTAGCGGACGAGAGACCCAGTACTTC.

This clonotype was observed a few times. V gene TRBV27 combines with J gene TRBJ1-6; D is possibly TRBD1 (5 bases). Germline-derived CDR1 and CDR2 are MNHEY and SMNVEV (reference sequence). CDR3 size: 14 residues. With 8 bases removed from V and 7 bases from J, the gap between germline ends came to 15 bases. The CDR3 nucleotides read TGTGCCAGCCATCAGGGAGGGGTCAATTCACCCCTCCACTTT. Its translation is CASHQGGVNSPLHF.

The chain joins TRBV5-1 to TRBJ1-2, with D possibly being TRBD1 (6 bases). Trimming took 5 bases from V and 6 from J, leaving 14 bases between them. CDR1 is SGHRS, CDR2 YFSETQ, per germline. The CDR3 totals 13 residues. As DNA, the CDR3 is TGCGCCAGCAGAAAGGCAGGGGATAATGGCTACACCTTC. It is translated as CASRKAGDNGYTF.

This clonotype was seen ten or more times. The chain couples TRBV2 to TRBJ2-1; weak D call: TRBD1 (5 bases). Germline values: CDR1 SNHLY, CDR2 FYNNEI. Trimming stripped 6 bases from V and 10 bases from J, with 10 bases between. The length of the CDR3 is 11 residues. The CDR3 loop reads CASRGLGEQFF. The CDR3 nucleotides are TGTGCCAGCAGGGGGCTTGGAGAGCAGTTCTTC.

The sample holds many counts of this clonotype. This chain uses TRBV12-3 or TRBV12-4 with TRBJ1-2; D call uncertain. The CDR3 runs to 13 residues. Trimming took 4 bases from V and 12 from J, leaving 18 bases between them. The CDR3 DNA is TGTGCCAGCAGTTCAACCCTGGCAGAACCTCACACCTTC. This encodes CASSSTLAEPHTF.

This clonotype was observed a few times. The CDR3 region is CAWSGHWSGQGANEKLFF. The CDR3, as DNA: TGTGCCTGGTCGGGTCATTGGTCGGGACAGGGCGCTAATGAAAAACTGTTTTTT. The chain uses TRBV30 and TRBJ1-4, with TRBD1 identical over 9 bases. The CDR3 runs 18 residues. The germline V gene has CDR1 GTSNPN and CDR2 SVGIG (reference sequence). V lost 5 bases to trimming and J lost 3 bases; unmatched junction nucleotides: 16.

This clonotype was recorded at least ten times. The chain recombines TRBV5-1 with TRBJ1-1; 8 bases align to TRBD1. The CDR3 has 14 residues. Germline V CDR1 and CDR2: SGHRS, YFSETQ. V lost 0 bases to trimming and J lost 6 bases; unmatched junction nucleotides: 4. This chain's CDR3 is CASSLGQGAAEAFF. CDR3 bases: TGCGCCAGCAGCTTGGGCCAGGGGGCGGCTGAAGCTTTCTTT.

This clonotype was found many times. The rearrangement joins TRBV12-3 or TRBV12-4 to TRBJ1-2; 7 bases map to TRBD1. CDR3 length equals 13 residues. J lost 6 bases, V lost 6 bases, and 7 bases had no gene match. The CDR3 nucleotides are TGTGCCAGCAGGGTACGACAGGGTCATGGCTACACCTTC. Protein product: CASRVRQGHGYTF.

Remarks on this clonotype: A far larger clone is only one base removed, so a read error is likely. The chain is built from TRBV27 and TRBJ2-7, with 14 bases identical to TRBD2. The CDR3 loop spans 14 amino acids. The germline V gene encodes CDR1 MNHEY and CDR2 SMNVEV (reference sequence). J gave up 5 bases and V 5 bases, and 2 bases lay outside the gene matches. This CDR3 is CASSGTSGSDEQYF. CDR3 nucleotide sequence: TGTGCCAGCAGTGGGACTAGCGGGAGTGACGAGCAGTACTTC.

This sequence joins TRBV12-3 or TRBV12-4 and TRBJ2-1; 8 positions agree with TRBD2. The CDR3 runs 13 residues. After removal of 6 bases from V and 8 bases from J, the junction contained 6 bases not matched to a gene. CDR3 bases: TGTGCCAGCAGCTACTCGACTAGCGATGAGCAGTTCTTC. This gives the protein CASSYSTSDEQFF.

The sample holds a few counts of this clonotype. The V and J genes are TRBV9 and TRBJ1-1; D uncertain. Germline V gene sequence: CDR1 SGDLS, CDR2 YYNGEE. The CDR3 is made up of 11 amino acids. V lost 7 bases and J 7 bases, leaving 11 bases between the germline ends. For the CDR3, the DNA is TGTGCCAGCGCTCCACGGAATGAAGCTTTCTTT. The encoded protein is CASAPRNEAFF.

This clonotype was counted many times. This rearrangement joins TRBV12-3 or TRBV12-4 to TRBJ1-5; possible D gene TRBD1, 6 bases. Between the trimmed V and J ends, which lost 8 bases and 2 bases, there was a span of 13 bases. The CDR3 covers 14 residues. Written as DNA, the CDR3 is TGTGCCAGCCGGGGGCGGGCTGGCAATCAGCCCCAGCATTTT. This gives the protein CASRGRAGNQPQHF.

This clonotype appeared many times. CDR3 protein: CSVGLRLAAWSQETQYF. CDR3 bases: TGCAGCGTTGGACTCCGGCTAGCGGCCTGGTCCCAAGAGACCCAGTACTTC. The chain joins TRBV29-1 to TRBJ2-5; 7 bases agree with TRBD2. The V gene end was trimmed by 4 bases and the J gene end by 1 base; junction bases not matched to a gene: 15. This CDR3 has 17 residues. Per germline, CDR1 SQVTM and CDR2 ANQGSEA. The complete variable domain, with remaining parts taken from reference TRBV29-1 and TRBJ2-5, reads SAVISQKPSRDICQRGTSLTIQCQVDSQVTMMFWYRQQPGQSLTLIATANQGSEATYESGFVIDKFPISRPNLTFSTLTVSNMSPEDSSIYLCSVGLRLAAWSQETQYFGPGTRLLVL.